Presented here are 31 T cell receptor beta chains from one specimen sequenced in a study of T cell repertoires in cytomegalovirus infection. These receptors are not linked to any known antigen. A single record per CDR3 protein comes from TCRdb applying MiXCR to the reads. The data contain 84,000 or so distinct CDR3 sequences, approximately 46% of them singletons. Sequenced material: CD8+ T cells from cultured PBMCs, taken from culture after CMV antigen stimulation. The receptors here all came from a human donor in good health (CMV status not recorded). Some clones in this sample may be carry-over from other donors' samples.

This clonotype was found a few times. The rearrangement links TRBV7-9 to TRBJ2-6; a weak D match, TRBD1 (6 bases). V lost 3 bases to trimming and J lost 0 bases, with 12 bases between them. This CDR3 has 17 amino acids. Germline V gene lookup returns CDR1 SEHNR and CDR2 FQNEAQ (reference sequence). The DNA of the CDR3 is TGTGCCAGCAGCTTGAGGGACACAAGCTCTGGGGCCAACGTCCTGACTTTC. Translation: CASSLRDTSSGANVLTF.

This clonotype has just a few counts. The chain has TRBV7-2 and TRBJ1-5, with a possible D match to TRBD1 (5 bases). Germline CDR1 reads SGHTA; CDR2 reads FQGNSA. The CDR3 runs to 16 residues. The V gene lost 2 bases and the J gene lost 0 bases, with 11 bases spanning the gap. The CDR3 protein is CASSLKGEYSNQPQHF. CDR3 in DNA: TGTGCCAGCAGCTTAAAAGGGGAATATAGCAATCAGCCCCAGCATTTT.

The chain is built from TRBV19 and TRBJ1-1; no clear D. In germline, CDR1 is LNHDA, CDR2 SQIVND (reference sequence). The V gene lost 6 bases and the J gene lost 3 bases, with 17 bases spanning the gap. This CDR3 is 15 amino acids long. The CDR3 is CASRTRGVKDTEAFF. The CDR3 coding sequence is TGTGCCAGTAGGACCCGCGGTGTCAAGGACACTGAAGCTTTCTTT.

The genes are TRBV9 and TRBJ2-7, with unresolved D. V lost 3 bases, J lost 0 bases, and 10 bases lay in between. The V gene's germline CDR1 is SGDLS and CDR2 YYNGEE. This CDR3 region has 14 residues. The DNA of the CDR3 is TGTGCCAGCAGCGAGTGGCAGTACTCCTACGAGCAGTACTTC. Translation gives CASSEWQYSYEQYF.

This clonotype was counted a few times. J is TRBJ2-2 and V is TRBV4-1; unclear D gene. Germline values: CDR1 MGHRA, CDR2 YSYEKL. The V end was cut by 1 base, the J end by 6 bases, with 6 bases between. There are 13 residues in the CDR3. The CDR3: CASSQVGSGELFF. The DNA of the CDR3 is TGCGCCAGCAGCCAAGTAGGGTCCGGGGAGCTGTTTTTT.

For this clonotype: The junction does not match germline at one end; this may be a read error. The rearrangement joins TRBV27 to TRBJ2-1, with 7 bases that match TRBD2. Germline CDR1 and CDR2: MNHEY and SMNVEV (reference sequence). CDR3 length equals 15 residues. In nucleotides, the CDR3 is TGTGCCACAAGCACCGGCCGGAAGGGAGGGGATGATCAGTTCTTC. Protein sequence: CATSTGRKGGDDQFF.

This clonotype was counted a few times. The J gene is TRBJ2-1, the V gene TRBV24-1, with 9 bases fitting TRBD1. J lost 10 bases, V lost 4 bases, and 4 bases had no gene match. Looked up from germline, CDR1 is KGHDR and CDR2 is SFDVKD. The CDR3 contains 13 residues. CDR3 in DNA: TGTGCCACCAGTGACCTCGGGACAGGGGAGCAGTTCTTC. This gives the protein CATSDLGTGEQFF.

The rearrangement joins TRBV7-6 to TRBJ2-1; D perhaps matches TRBD1 (6 bases). Germline values: CDR1 SGHVS, CDR2 FNYEAQ. The V and J ends lost 5 bases and 3 bases respectively, with 17 bases between them. CDR3 length: 16 residues. Here the CDR3 DNA reads TGTGCCAGCAGCCCAAGCACAGGGTCCCTCTACAATGAGCAGTTCTTC. This codes for CASSPSTGSLYNEQFF.

The CDR3 here is CASMGAGGAGETQYF. CDR3 nucleotides: TGTGCCAGCATGGGCGCGGGGGGGGCAGGCGAGACCCAGTACTTC. The genes are TRBV7-3 and TRBJ2-5; 9 bases line up with TRBD2. CDR1 and CDR2 (germline): SGHTA, FQGTGA. V gave up 7 bases and J gave up 5 bases; unmatched junction bases: 11. CDR3 length: 15 amino acids.

V gene TRBV2 combines with J gene TRBJ2-5; the D is unclear. The CDR3 spans 12 residues. Germline V gene lookup returns CDR1 SNHLY and CDR2 FYNNEI. CDR3 DNA sequence: TGTGCTCATTATGGGCTGGGGGAGACCCAGTACTTC. Translated: CAHYGLGETQYF.

The gene calls are TRBV15 and TRBJ2-2; D not resolved. The CDR3 loop spans 16 amino acids. The germline V gene encodes CDR1 LNHNV and CDR2 YYDKDF (reference sequence). The germline V and J ends were trimmed by 5 bases and 0 bases, with 13 bases remaining between them. CDR3 coding DNA: TGTGCCACCAGCCTCCCGGACCAGACGAACACCGGGGAGCTGTTTTTT. It translates to CATSLPDQTNTGELFF.

This clonotype turned up a few times. The junction and the germline gene differ at one end; a read error may be behind it. The V gene is TRBV20-1, the J gene TRBJ2-7, with 9 bases identical to TRBD2. This CDR3 has 14 residues. Germline CDR1 reads DFQATT; CDR2 reads SNEGSKA (reference sequence). The CDR3 DNA is TGCAGCGCTAGGGGGGCGGGAGGGTTGTACGAGCAGTACTTC. Amino acid sequence: CSARGAGGLYEQYF.

Of note for this clonotype: Relative to the germline gene, one junction end is altered; a read error may explain this. This chain connects TRBV29-1 to TRBJ1-1; D gene uncertain. CDR3 length equals 12 residues. In germline, CDR1 is SQVTM, CDR2 ANQGSEA. CDR3 protein: CRVVDVNTEAFF. The CDR3, as DNA: TGCAGAGTTGTAGACGTTAACACTGAAGCTTTCTTT.

This clonotype was observed a few times. The chain is built from TRBV11-2 and TRBJ2-1, with a possible D match to TRBD2 (6 bases). Germline loops: CDR1 SGHAT, CDR2 FQNNGV. Trimming stripped 5 bases from V and 2 bases from J, with 16 bases between. CDR3 length equals 16 residues. CDR3 sequence: CASSSPSGRTYNEQFF. CDR3 DNA: TGTGCCAGCAGCAGCCCGAGCGGGCGCACCTACAATGAGCAGTTCTTC.

This clonotype was detected a few times. The genes are TRBV7-6 and TRBJ2-5; no reliable D call. V lost 7 bases and J lost 4, with 10 bases in between. Germline CDR1 reads SGHVS; CDR2 reads FNYEAQ. CDR3 length equals 12 residues. CDR3 in amino acids: CASTKVGETQYF. CDR3 bases: TGTGCCAGCACGAAGGTGGGAGAGACCCAGTACTTC.

This chain uses TRBV7-9 with TRBJ2-7; 9 bases align to TRBD1. This CDR3 contains 14 residues. J gave up 4 bases and V 2 bases, and 3 bases lay outside the gene matches. Germline-derived CDR1 and CDR2 are SEHNR and FQNEAQ (reference sequence). The CDR3 bases are TGTGCCAGCAGCTTACAGGGACAGGGATACGAGCAGTACTTC. The encoded protein is CASSLQGQGYEQYF.

This clonotype was counted only a few times. The chain combines TRBV7-9 with TRBJ2-7, with TRBD1 matching over 8 bases. CDR3 length: 16 amino acids. Trimming removed 5 bases from V and 4 bases from J; junction bases left unmatched: 13. Germline CDR1 and CDR2: SEHNR and FQNEAQ (reference sequence). CDR3 DNA: TGTGCCAGCAGCACGGGACAGGCCTCTGGTGGGTACGAGCAGTACTTC. It translates to CASSTGQASGGYEQYF.

This chain uses TRBV27 with TRBJ2-5, with 9 bases matching TRBD1. V lost 2 bases and J lost 5; bases outside the gene matches: 12. The germline CDR1 and CDR2 sequences are MNHEY and SMNVEV (reference sequence). The CDR3 runs 17 residues. CDR3 residues: CASSLGTGPPPKETQYF. Written as DNA, the CDR3 is TGTGCCAGCAGTTTAGGGACAGGGCCCCCCCCGAAGGAGACCCAGTACTTC.

V is TRBV5-1 and J is TRBJ2-7, with D perhaps matching TRBD1 (5 bases). Germline CDR1 and CDR2: SGHRS and YFSETQ. The V gene lost 0 bases and the J gene lost 4 bases, with 20 bases spanning the gap. The CDR3 extends over 17 amino acids. CDR3 nucleotides: TGCGCCAGCAGCTTGGGGGATGCGAGTGTAACAGGATACGAGCAGTACTTC. As protein: CASSLGDASVTGYEQYF. Filled out from reference TRBV5-1 and TRBJ2-7, the complete variable domain reads KAGVTQTPRYLIKTRGQQVTLSCSPISGHRSVSWYQQTPGQGLQFLFEYFSETQRNKGNFPGRFSGRQFSNSRSEMNVSTLELGDSALYLCASSLGDASVTGYEQYFGPGTRLTVT.

J is TRBJ2-7 and V is TRBV28, with TRBD2 matching over 16 bases. CDR1 is MDHEN and CDR2 is SYDVKM in the germline V gene. After removal of 5 bases from V and 6 bases from J, the junction contained 7 bases not matched to a gene. The CDR3 sequence is 16 residues long. The CDR3 here is CASSLGTSGRAAEQYF. The CDR3 nucleotides are TGTGCCAGCAGTCTAGGGACTAGCGGGAGGGCCGCCGAGCAGTACTTC.

As regards this clonotype: A junction end diverges from the germline sequence, so it may reflect a read error. The chain joins TRBV7-3 to TRBJ2-4, with 7 bases matching TRBD1. Germline lookup yields CDR1 SGHTA and CDR2 FQGTGA. This CDR3 spans 13 amino acids. CDR3 DNA: TGTGCCTGCAGCTTAAAAACAGGGGAGTTTCAGTACTTC. It codes for CACSLKTGEFQYF.

The rearrangement links TRBV6-1 to TRBJ1-5; D gene uncertain. From germline, CDR1 is MNHNS and CDR2 SASEGT. The CDR3 has 14 residues. V was trimmed by 5 bases and J by 7 bases, leaving 15 bases between them. The chain's CDR3 is CASSTSNSAQPQHF. CDR3 in DNA: TGTGCCAGCAGTACGAGCAATTCAGCGCAGCCCCAGCATTTT.

This clonotype was recorded at least ten times. The chain is built from TRBV2 and TRBJ1-2; D is possibly TRBD1 (6 bases). Germline CDR1 reads SNHLY; CDR2 reads FYNNEI. Deletions cut 7 bases from V and 8 bases from J, with 23 bases between. The CDR3 spans 15 residues. The CDR3 spells CASKDSLSPWGGYTF. In DNA, the CDR3 is TGTGCCAGCAAGGACAGCCTCTCCCCCTGGGGAGGCTACACCTTC.

To note about this clonotype: This likely comes from a read error, as the CDR3 has no conserved phenylalanine or tryptophan at its end. The CDR3 DNA follows: TGTGCCACGTCCACCTGGGCGACTGAGCAGTTCTTA. It yields the protein CATSTWATEQFL. The chain is built from TRBV2 and TRBJ2-1; no clear D. The V gene's germline CDR1 is SNHLY and CDR2 FYNNEI. Trimming took 10 bases from V and 9 from J, leaving 16 bases between them. This CDR3 is 12 amino acids long.

The chain carries TRBV5-6 and TRBJ1-2; maybe TRBD1 (5 bases). Germline lookup yields CDR1 SGHDT and CDR2 YYEEEE. The V gene lost 1 base and the J gene lost 0 bases, with 10 bases spanning the gap. The CDR3 consists of 15 residues. Written as DNA, the CDR3 is TGTGCCAGCAGCTTGTTCGGGACGGCTAACTATGGCTACACCTTC. Its translation: CASSLFGTANYGYTF.

In nucleotides, the CDR3 is TGTGCCAGCAGTTCCTCCCCGGGACAGGGGCATGGCTACACCTTC. It specifies CASSSSPGQGHGYTF. The V and J genes are TRBV28 and TRBJ1-2, with 10 bases aligning to TRBD1. Germline V lookup: CDR1 MDHEN, CDR2 SYDVKM. After removal of 4 bases from V and 6 bases from J, the junction contained 8 bases not matched to a gene. This CDR3 has 15 residues.

The J gene is TRBJ1-2, the V gene TRBV18; TRBD1 matches at 10 bases. The V and J ends lost 3 bases and 4 bases, in that order; junction bases with no gene match: 5. CDR1 and CDR2 from the germline V gene are KGHSH and LQKENI. The CDR3 is 15 amino acids. The chain's CDR3 is CASSPGTGDLYGYTF. CDR3 sequence (DNA): TGTGCCAGCTCACCCGGGACAGGGGACCTCTATGGCTACACCTTC.

The J gene is TRBJ2-7, the V gene TRBV7-9, with D perhaps being TRBD1 or TRBD2 (6 bases each). Germline CDR1 SEHNR, CDR2 FQNEAQ (reference sequence). The CDR3 sequence is 18 residues long. V lost 3 bases to trimming and J lost 2 bases, with 23 bases between them. The CDR3 loop is CASSFRMTWGAPTYEQYF. The CDR3 DNA follows: TGTGCCAGCAGCTTCAGGATGACGTGGGGGGCCCCTACCTACGAGCAGTACTTC.

The chain recombines TRBV12-3 or TRBV12-4 with TRBJ1-2, with TRBD1 as a possible D gene (5 bases). Trimming cost V 4 bases and J 0 bases, with 6 bases left between them. This CDR3 is 13 amino acids long. CDR3 residues: CASSSRANYGYTF. The CDR3 DNA follows: TGTGCCAGCAGTTCCAGGGCTAACTATGGCTACACCTTC.

V usage is TRBV27 and J usage is TRBJ2-7, with D maybe TRBD1 (5 bases). The V end lost 4 bases, the J end lost 3 bases, and 10 bases lay between the germline ends. Germline lookup yields CDR1 MNHEY and CDR2 SMNVEV (reference sequence). The CDR3 sequence is 13 residues long. The CDR3 loop reads CASSWAGNYEQYF. CDR3 in DNA: TGTGCCAGCAGTTGGGCAGGGAACTACGAGCAGTACTTC.

Turning to this clonotype: Possible read error: a much larger clone is one base away. V usage is TRBV27 and J usage is TRBJ1-1; D is possibly TRBD1 (6 bases). The ends were cut back, 5 bases at V and 4 bases at J, with 17 bases in the middle. Germline values: CDR1 MNHEY, CDR2 SMNVEV (reference sequence). CDR3 length: 15 amino acids. The CDR3 region is CASSPAVRGITEAFF. CDR3 coding DNA: TGTGCCAGCAGTCCAGCCGTGAGGGGGATCACTGAAGCTTTCTTT.